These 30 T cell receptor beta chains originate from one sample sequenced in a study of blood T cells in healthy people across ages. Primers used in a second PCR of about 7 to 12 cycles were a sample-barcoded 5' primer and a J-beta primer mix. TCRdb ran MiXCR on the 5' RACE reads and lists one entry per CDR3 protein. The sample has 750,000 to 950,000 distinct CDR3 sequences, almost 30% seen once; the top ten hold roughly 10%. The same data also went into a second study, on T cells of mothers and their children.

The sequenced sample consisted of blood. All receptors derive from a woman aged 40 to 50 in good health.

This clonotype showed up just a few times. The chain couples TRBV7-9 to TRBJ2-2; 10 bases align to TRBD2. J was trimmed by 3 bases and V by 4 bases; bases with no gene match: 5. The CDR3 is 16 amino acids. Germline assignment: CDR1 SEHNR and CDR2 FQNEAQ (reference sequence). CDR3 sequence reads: CASSYSGGADTGELFF. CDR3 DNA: TGTGCCAGCAGCTACAGCGGGGGGGCCGACACCGGGGAGCTGTTTTTT.

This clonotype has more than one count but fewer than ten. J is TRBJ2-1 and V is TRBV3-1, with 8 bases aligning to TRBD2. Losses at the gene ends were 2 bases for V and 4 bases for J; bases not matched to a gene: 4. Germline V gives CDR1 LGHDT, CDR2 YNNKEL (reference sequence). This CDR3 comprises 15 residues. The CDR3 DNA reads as TGTGCCAGCAGCCAAACCCAGCGGGGGTACAATGAGCAGTTCTTC. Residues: CASSQTQRGYNEQFF.

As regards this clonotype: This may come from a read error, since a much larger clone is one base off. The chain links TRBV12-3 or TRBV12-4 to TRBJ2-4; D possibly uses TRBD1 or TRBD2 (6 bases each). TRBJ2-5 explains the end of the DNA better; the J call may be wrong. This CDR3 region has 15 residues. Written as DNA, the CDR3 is TGTGCCAGCGGTTGGAGCGCAGGGGAGGCAGAGACCCAGTACTTC. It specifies CASGWSAGEAETQYF.

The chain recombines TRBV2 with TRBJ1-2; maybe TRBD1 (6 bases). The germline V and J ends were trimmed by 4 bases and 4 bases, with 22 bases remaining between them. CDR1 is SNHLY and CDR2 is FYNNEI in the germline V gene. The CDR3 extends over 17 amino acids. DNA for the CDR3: TGTGCCAGCAGTGCTCCTAGGCCCGGGGGCGATGGCTATGGCTACACCTTC. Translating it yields CASSAPRPGGDGYGYTF.

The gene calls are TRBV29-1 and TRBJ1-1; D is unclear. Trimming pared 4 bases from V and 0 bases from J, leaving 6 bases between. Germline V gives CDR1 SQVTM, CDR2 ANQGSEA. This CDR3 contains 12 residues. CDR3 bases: TGCAGCGTTGCGAGGATGAACACTGAAGCTTTCTTT. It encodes CSVARMNTEAFF.

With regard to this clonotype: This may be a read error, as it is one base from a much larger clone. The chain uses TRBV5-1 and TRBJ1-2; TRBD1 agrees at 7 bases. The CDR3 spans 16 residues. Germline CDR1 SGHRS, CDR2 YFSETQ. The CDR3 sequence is CARSLADRVDFYGYTF. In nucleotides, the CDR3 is TGCGCCCGCAGCTTGGCCGACAGGGTCGACTTCTATGGCTACACCTTC.

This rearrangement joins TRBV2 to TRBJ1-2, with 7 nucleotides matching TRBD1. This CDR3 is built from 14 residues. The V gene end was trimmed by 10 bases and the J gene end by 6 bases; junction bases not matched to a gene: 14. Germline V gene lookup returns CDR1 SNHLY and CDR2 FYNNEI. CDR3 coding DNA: TGTGCCACACATTACGGAGGGGGCAGTCATGGCTACACCTTC. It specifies CATHYGGGSHGYTF.

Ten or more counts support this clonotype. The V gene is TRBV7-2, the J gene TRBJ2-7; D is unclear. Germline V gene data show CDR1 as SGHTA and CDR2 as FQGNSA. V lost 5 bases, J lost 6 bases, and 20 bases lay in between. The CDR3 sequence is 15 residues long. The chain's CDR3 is CASSPIRDSSSEQYF. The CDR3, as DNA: TGTGCCAGCAGCCCTATTAGGGATTCGTCTAGCGAGCAGTACTTC.

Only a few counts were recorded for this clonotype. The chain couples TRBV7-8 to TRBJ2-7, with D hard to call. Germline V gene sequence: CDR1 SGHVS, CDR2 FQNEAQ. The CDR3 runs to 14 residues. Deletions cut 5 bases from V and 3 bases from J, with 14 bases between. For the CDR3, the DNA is TGTGCCAGCAGCCTCGAGACAATTCACTACGAGCAGTACTTC. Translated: CASSLETIHYEQYF.

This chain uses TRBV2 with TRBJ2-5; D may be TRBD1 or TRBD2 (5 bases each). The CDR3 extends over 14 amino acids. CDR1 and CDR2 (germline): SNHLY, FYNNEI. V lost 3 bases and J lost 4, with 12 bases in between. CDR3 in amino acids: CASSEDNGAETQYF. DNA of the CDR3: TGTGCCAGCAGTGAGGACAACGGGGCAGAGACCCAGTACTTC.

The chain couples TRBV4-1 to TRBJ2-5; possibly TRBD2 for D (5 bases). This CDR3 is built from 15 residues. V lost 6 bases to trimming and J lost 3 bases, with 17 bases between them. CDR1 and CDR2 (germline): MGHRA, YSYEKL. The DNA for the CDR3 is TGCGCCAGCAGACCTACAACGGTGAGGGAAGAGACCCAGTACTTC. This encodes CASRPTTVREETQYF.

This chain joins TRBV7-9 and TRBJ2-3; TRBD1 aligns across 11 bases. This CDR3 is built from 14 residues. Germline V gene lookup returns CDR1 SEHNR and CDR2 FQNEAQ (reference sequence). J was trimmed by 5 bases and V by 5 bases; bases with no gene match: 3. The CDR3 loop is CASSRTGGRDTQYF. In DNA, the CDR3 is TGTGCCAGCAGCCGGACAGGGGGCAGAGATACGCAGTATTTT.

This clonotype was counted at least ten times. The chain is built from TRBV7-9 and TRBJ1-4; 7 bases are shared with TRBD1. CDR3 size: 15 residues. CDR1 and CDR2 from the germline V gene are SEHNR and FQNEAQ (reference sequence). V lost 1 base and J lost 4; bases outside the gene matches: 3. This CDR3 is CASSLVGTDNEKLFF. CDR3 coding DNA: TGTGCCAGCAGCTTAGTCGGGACAGATAATGAAAAACTGTTTTTT.

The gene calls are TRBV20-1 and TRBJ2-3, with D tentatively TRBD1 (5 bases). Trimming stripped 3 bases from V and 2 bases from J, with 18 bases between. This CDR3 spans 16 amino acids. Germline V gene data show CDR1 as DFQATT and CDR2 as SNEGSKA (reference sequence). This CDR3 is CSARADSLHLTDTQYF. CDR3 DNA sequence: TGCAGTGCTAGGGCCGACAGTCTTCATCTCACAGATACGCAGTATTTT.

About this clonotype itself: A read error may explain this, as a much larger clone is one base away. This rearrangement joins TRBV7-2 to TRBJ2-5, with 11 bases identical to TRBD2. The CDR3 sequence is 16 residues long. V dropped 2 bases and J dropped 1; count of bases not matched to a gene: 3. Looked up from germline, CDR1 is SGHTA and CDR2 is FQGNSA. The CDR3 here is CASSLRTSGSQETQYF. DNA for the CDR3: TGTGCCAGCAGCTTAAGGACTAGCGGGTCCCAAGAGACCCAGTACTTC.

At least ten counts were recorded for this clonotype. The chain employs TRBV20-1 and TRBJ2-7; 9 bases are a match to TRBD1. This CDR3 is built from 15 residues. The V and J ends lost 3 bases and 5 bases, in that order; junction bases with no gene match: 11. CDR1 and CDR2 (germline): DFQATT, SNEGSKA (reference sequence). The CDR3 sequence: CSARVDRGTRDEQYF. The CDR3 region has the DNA TGCAGTGCTAGGGTGGACAGGGGTACAAGGGACGAGCAGTACTTC.

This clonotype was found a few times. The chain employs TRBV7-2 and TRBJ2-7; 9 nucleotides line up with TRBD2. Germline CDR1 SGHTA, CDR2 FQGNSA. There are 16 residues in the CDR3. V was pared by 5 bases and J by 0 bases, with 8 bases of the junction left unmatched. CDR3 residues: CASSPVSGGSSYEQYF. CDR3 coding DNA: TGTGCCAGCAGCCCGGTTAGCGGGGGAAGCTCCTACGAGCAGTACTTC.

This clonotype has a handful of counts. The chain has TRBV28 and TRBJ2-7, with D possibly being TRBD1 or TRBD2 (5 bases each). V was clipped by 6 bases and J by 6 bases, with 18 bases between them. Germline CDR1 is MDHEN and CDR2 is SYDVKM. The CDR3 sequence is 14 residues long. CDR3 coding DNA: TGTGCCAGCAGCCCCGGTGGGGGAACTCGCGAGCAGTACTTC. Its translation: CASSPGGGTREQYF.

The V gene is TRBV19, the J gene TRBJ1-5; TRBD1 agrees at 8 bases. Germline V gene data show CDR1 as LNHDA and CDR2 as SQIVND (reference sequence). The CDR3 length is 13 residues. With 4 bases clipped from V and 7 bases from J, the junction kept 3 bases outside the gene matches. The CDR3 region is CASSTGQEQPQHF. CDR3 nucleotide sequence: TGTGCCAGTAGTACGGGACAGGAGCAGCCCCAGCATTTT.

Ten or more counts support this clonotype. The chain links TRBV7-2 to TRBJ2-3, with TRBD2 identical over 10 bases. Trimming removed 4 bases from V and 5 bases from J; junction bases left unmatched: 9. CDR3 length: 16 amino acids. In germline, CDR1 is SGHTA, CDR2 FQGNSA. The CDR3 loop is CASSSLRAGGKDTQYF. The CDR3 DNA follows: TGTGCCAGCAGCTCCCTCCGAGCGGGGGGGAAAGATACGCAGTATTTT.

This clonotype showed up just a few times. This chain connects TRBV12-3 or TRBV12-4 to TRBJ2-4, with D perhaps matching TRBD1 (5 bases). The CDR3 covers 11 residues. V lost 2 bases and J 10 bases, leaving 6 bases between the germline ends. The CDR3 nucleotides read TGTGCCAGCAGTTTACAGGGTATTCAGTACTTC. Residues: CASSLQGIQYF.

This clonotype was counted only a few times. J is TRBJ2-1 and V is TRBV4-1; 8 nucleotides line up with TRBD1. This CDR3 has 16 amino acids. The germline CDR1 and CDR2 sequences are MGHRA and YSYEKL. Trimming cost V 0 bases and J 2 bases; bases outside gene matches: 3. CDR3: CASSQEAGGAYNEQFF. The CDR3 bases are TGCGCCAGCAGCCAAGAGGCAGGGGGCGCCTACAATGAGCAGTTCTTC.

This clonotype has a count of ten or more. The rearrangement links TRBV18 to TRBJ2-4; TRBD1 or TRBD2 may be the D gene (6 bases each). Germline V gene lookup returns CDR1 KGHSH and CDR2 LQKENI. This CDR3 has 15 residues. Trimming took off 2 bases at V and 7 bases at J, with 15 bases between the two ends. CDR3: CASSPGGGGQNIQYF. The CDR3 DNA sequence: TGTGCCAGCTCACCAGGAGGGGGAGGTCAGAACATTCAGTACTTC. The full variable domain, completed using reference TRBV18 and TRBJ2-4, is NAGVMQNPRHLVRRRGQEARLRCSPMKGHSHVYWYRQLPEEGLKFMVYLQKENIIDESGMPKERFSAEFPKEGPSILRIQQVVRGDSAAYFCASSPGGGGQNIQYFGAGTRLSVL.

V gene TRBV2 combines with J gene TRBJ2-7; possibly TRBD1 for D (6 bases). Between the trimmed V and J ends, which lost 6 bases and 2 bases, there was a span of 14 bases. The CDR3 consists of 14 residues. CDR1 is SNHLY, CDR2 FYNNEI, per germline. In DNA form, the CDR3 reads TGTGCCAGCAGCGATCACAGGGCACCCTACGAGCAGTACTTC. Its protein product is CASSDHRAPYEQYF.

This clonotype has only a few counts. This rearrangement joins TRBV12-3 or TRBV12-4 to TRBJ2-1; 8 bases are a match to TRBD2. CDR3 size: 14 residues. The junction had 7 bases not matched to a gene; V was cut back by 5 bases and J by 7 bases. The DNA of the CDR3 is TGTGCCAGCAGTCGACTAGCGTTGGGTAATGAGCAGTTCTTC. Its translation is CASSRLALGNEQFF.

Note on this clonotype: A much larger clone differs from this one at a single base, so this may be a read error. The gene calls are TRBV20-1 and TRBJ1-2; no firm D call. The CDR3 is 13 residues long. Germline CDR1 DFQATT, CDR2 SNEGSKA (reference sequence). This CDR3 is CSATALSPYGCTF. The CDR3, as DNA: TGCAGTGCTACCGCCCTTTCCCCCTATGGCTGCACCTTC.

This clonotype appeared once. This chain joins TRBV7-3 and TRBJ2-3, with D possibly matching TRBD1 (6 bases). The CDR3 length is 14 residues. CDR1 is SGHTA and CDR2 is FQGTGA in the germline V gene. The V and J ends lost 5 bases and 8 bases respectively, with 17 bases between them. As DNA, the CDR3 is TGTGCCAGCAGCCAAAAAGGGGGTGAAGGTACGCAGTATTTT. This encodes CASSQKGGEGTQYF.

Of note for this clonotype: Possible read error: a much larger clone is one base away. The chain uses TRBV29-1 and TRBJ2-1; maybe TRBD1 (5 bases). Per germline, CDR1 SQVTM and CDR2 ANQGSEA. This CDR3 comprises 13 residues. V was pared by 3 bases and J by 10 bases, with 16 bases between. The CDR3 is CSVDPAGRGEQFF. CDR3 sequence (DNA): TGCAGCGTTGATCCGGCAGGGCGTGGGGAGCAGTTCTTC.

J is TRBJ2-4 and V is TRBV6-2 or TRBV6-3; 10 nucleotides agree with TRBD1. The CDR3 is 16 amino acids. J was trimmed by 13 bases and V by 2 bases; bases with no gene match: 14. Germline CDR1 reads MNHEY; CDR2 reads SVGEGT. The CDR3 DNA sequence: TGTGCCAGCAGTTACGAGACAGGGGGCTTCCACAATGAGCAGTACTTC. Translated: CASSYETGGFHNEQYF.

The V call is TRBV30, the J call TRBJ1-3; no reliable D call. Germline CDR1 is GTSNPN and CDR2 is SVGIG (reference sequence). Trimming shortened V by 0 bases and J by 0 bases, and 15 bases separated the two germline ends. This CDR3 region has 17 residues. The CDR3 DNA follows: TGTGCCTGGAGTGTAGACCGGATGGGGATCTCTGGAAACACCATATATTTT. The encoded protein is CAWSVDRMGISGNTIYF.